This record looks at one T cell receptor (beta chain) sequence and its context. Its antigen is unknown. There are no base qualities to consult, and no much larger clone falls within one base. For this chain, trimming is 0 bases at the V end and 1 base at the J end, and the number of junction bases without a gene match is 5. The germline V gene supplies CDR1 SGHDT and CDR2 YYEEEE. The CDR3 measures 16 amino acids from cysteine to phenylalanine. Only the CDR3 portion is preserved as DNA: 48 bases, with reading frame beginning at the first base. The High Capacity cDNA Reverse Transcription Kit was used to reverse transcribe all of the isolated RNA, meaning that expressed TCRB transcripts were what got sequenced. Deep immunoSEQ sequencing was performed on naive, central memory and regulatory T cell samples, with an average of roughly 3.6 million total reads per sample. Sorted cells were lysed in RLT buffer and RNA was extracted with DNase-treated RNeasy Micro or Mini kits, depending on cell number. To prevent cross-contamination, each cell subset was processed individually, whereas patient and healthy donor samples were processed jointly. Using the immunoSEQ multiplex PCR, TCRB sequences were amplified from cDNA into 87-bp fragments spanning the CDR3 region. Sequencing of the amplicons was done on the Illumina HiSeq platform. Processing in the source paper ran as follows. Synthetic template baselines were used to correct PCR bias computationally, reads within Hamming distance 2 were collapsed together, and singletons that could not be merged were discarded. Reads were aligned to IMGT to assign V, D and J genes, CDR3 length, and insertions or deletions at six rearrangement sites. Within each subset, clonotype counts were normalized to sorted cell number, after which true diversity and Gini coefficients were computed with the tcR R package. The overlap coefficient, calculated on TCRB nucleotide sequences, was used to measure repertoire sharing. Out-of-frame TCRB sequences from naive cells were analyzed to stand in for the pre-selection repertoire. This is the immuneACCESS table as TCRdb keeps it, with only in-frame sequences that have V and J called. A part of the clones is gone; compared with another copy, unresolved V genes explain less than half, and the rest is unexplained. The D gene and trimming were derived from the DNA, and the V and J assignments and clone size from that table. The sample includes some 700,000 clones, with around an eighth observed a single time. The ten largest account for approximately 0.022% of the sample.

The sample belongs to a study of beta chain features in type 1 diabetes (dated by TCRdb to the late 2010s). Study-wide context: No differences in mean age, gender distribution, total cell number or subset yield were found between patients and healthy donors. A total of approximately 100,000,000 sorted cells were examined across all samples, and the number of cells per subset was strongly correlated with RNA yield. The study compared the TCRB repertoires of sorted circulating CD4+ T cell subsets in recently diagnosed type 1 diabetes patients with those in matched healthy donors. Regulatory and stem cell-like memory subsets were obtained from only 8 patients and roughly 8 healthy donors, while naive and central memory subsets were obtained from all 28 donors. Broad study findings and their caveats: Only small numbers of individuals were included in the HLA sub-analyses, which left unresolved whether HLA type had any influence on TCRB rearrangement. Shorter templates might have been favored by PCR, but patient and control samples were amplified and corrected together, so both groups would have been affected equally by any skew. Because cDNA rather than genomic DNA was sequenced, highly expressing activated cells could have been over-represented, although no difference in activation and CD3 levels was found between groups. Naive, central memory and regulatory TCRB repertoires appeared more similar among patients than among healthy donors. In all four CD4+ subsets, TCRB CDR3 length was moderately but significantly shorter in type 1 diabetes patients. At VDJ recombination sites, patients with type 1 diabetes made fewer insertions and deleted more nucleotides, a pattern implying thymic rearrangement abnormalities.

Each donor gave one peripheral blood draw, averaging around 0.11 L, which was collected into heparinised tubes. A BD FACSAria II was used to sort naive, central memory, regulatory and stem cell-like memory CD4+ T cells with a panel that included CD45RO, CCR7, CD25, CD127, CD95 and CD27. A purity above 95% was achieved for all sorted populations. PBMCs were isolated immediately by Lymphoprep density gradient centrifugation and stained directly without culture. So that batch effects would be minimized, each experiment stained and sorted samples in pairs, pairing one healthy donor with one patient. The V and J genes are TRBV5-6 and TRBJ1-1; TRBD1 matches 8 bases in the middle. Sequencing used naive CD4+ T cells from blood. The cell subset or site label here, explained by the study, means: true naive CD4+ T cells. The sequence was obtained from a man in his late teens or twenties with type 1 diabetes. The DNA is as follows: TGTGCCAGCAGCTTGGTGTTCGGGACAGGGAACACTGAAGCTTTCTTT. This sequence encodes CASSLVFGTGNTEAFF.